The entry below describes one TCR beta chain. What this receptor recognizes is not known. No qualities accompany the bases; no much larger clone lies one base away. These data come from a study of blood T cells in healthy people across ages (dated by TCRdb to between 2014 and 2017). Looking at the study overall: In model experiments, template switching captured roughly one uniquely barcoded TCR beta cDNA molecule for every two T cells. Age-related changes in TCR beta repertoire diversity were measured in the study by deep sequencing normalized with unique cDNA molecular identifiers. The donors were divided into four age groups: young (average approximately 17 years), middle-aged (approximately 41), aged (around 59) and long-lived (roughly 88). Donors of different ages were randomly distributed across sequencing lanes to avoid experimental bias. The study analyzed two additional independent replicas of 1 million unique cDNA reads from the same blood draw for two donors, one aged 18 to 30 and one aged 80 or older.

The CDR3 runs 13 residues from the cysteine to the phenylalanine. The kept DNA is CDR3 alone, 39 bases in frame from the first base. Trimming at the junction amounts to 3 bases on V and 7 bases on J, and the germline ends lie 7 bases apart. Based on the germline V gene (reference sequence), the CDR1 and CDR2 sequences are LNHDA and SQIVND. Library construction relied on 5' RACE. TCRdb names Illumina HiSeq 2500 as the instrument used. The second PCR ran for about 6 to 12 cycles and used a J-beta primer mix along with a sample-barcoded 5' primer. A unique molecular identifier was introduced onto each TCR beta cDNA molecule by a template-switch 5' adaptor carrying 12 random nucleotides. Each sample yielded at least 3 million CDR3-containing paired-end reads. The Mint cDNA synthesis kit, primed by a TRBC-specific oligonucleotide, was used to synthesize first-strand cDNA from all RNA. Following uracil-DNA glycosylase treatment, all cDNA underwent a first 18-cycle PCR with the universal primers M1SS and BC2_uni_R. The authors processed their data as follows. Each sample was normalized by randomly selecting 1 million high-quality reads, each carrying a distinct molecular identifier. Reads sharing molecular identifiers were discarded rather than binned into consensus sequences. MiTCR, with a Q25 quality threshold and the strictest error-elimination algorithm, was used for CDR3 identification, clonotype clustering and error correction. A nonparametric unseen species model with Euler transformation was used to estimate lower-bound total TCR beta diversity. The public reads were reprocessed in TCRdb via fastp at Q25 and MiXCR, keeping in-frame beta chains. Here each entry gathers all rows of one CDR3 protein and keeps the most common genes and DNA. The V and J calls were not made by the authors but by TCRdb's processing. This sample comprises 600,000 to 1,000,000 distinct CDR3 sequences, roughly 60% of them detected only once. Of the sample, approximately 23% falls within the top ten clones.

What the research found in general, with its limitations: The percentage of naive T cells measured by flow cytometry correlated strongly with observed TCR beta diversity. Observed TCR beta diversity per million T cells fell roughly linearly with age, and a significant reduction was already apparent by age roughly 40. The long-lived group showed more naive CD4+ T cells, fewer expanded clones and increased TCR diversity than the aged group, suggesting age selection. Since profiling was done on bulk unsorted PBMCs, naive and antigen-experienced compartments could not be conclusively compared. The CMV infection status of donors was not known, potentially confounding age-related changes in expanded clonotypes. Estimates of total diversity based on one million sequenced T cells were considered lower bounds and underestimates.

Donors were under 40 systemically healthy Caucasian individuals from Russia aged roughly 6 to 95 years. Each donor gave about 9.8 milliliters of peripheral blood, drawn into EDTA-treated Vacutainer tubes. Ficoll-Paque density-gradient centrifugation was used to isolate PBMCs, with at least 7 million per sample. Total RNA, at least 6 micrograms per sample, was extracted from PBMCs with Trizol reagent. The percentages of naive CD45RAhigh/CD27high T cells were determined by flow cytometry on a PBMC aliquot from every donor. The sequenced sample was blood. This receptor was taken from a man aged 25 to 40 in good health. The V and J genes are TRBV19 and TRBJ1-6, with an unclear D gene assignment. Here the CDR3 is given as CASSIGLNSPLHF. The bases read TGTGCCAGTAGTATCGGGTTGAATTCACCCCTCCACTTT.